Listed below are T cell receptor beta chains from one sample, sequenced in a study of long-term antiretroviral therapy in people with HIV. Only in-frame clones appear in the TCRdb table, and some are missing; sequencing was by immunoSEQ multiplex PCR. The table has roughly 25,000 clones, about 86% seen once. The specimen was unsorted PBMCs, collected 0.7 years before starting antiretroviral therapy. These receptors came from a man aged 25-45 years with HIV. Each CDR3 is given without its conserved first and last residue. D genes are given only for firm matches. The size of a clone is reported for some rows only, either as once, few or many, or as a class for expanded clones.

J: TRBJ1-2
V: TRBV29-1
size: .
D: .
CDR3: SVGAGVNYGYT

J: TRBJ2-5
V: TRBV10-3
size: .
D: .
CDR3: APKTRFPGRETQY

J: TRBJ2-5
V: TRBV9
size: .
D: .
CDR3: ASSVMSTETQY

J: TRBJ1-2
V: TRBV2
size: few
D: .
CDR3: ASMVSGGAGYT

J: TRBJ2-1
V: TRBV5-4
size: .
D: .
CDR3: ASSLELAHNEQF

J: TRBJ1-4
V: TRBV5-1
size: .
D: TRBD1
CDR3: ASSLGDSGEKLF

J: TRBJ2-2
V: TRBV5-1
size: .
D: .
CDR3: ASSFLVSNTGELF

J: TRBJ2-2
V: TRBV18
size: once
D: .
CDR3: ASSPRGQTFANTGELF

J: TRBJ2-1
V: TRBV25-1
size: .
D: TRBD2
CDR3: ASSGLAGYYNEQF

J: TRBJ1-3
V: TRBV28
size: .
D: TRBD1
CDR3: ASSLAGGPGGNTIY

J: TRBJ2-4
V: TRBV2
size: once
D: .
CDR3: ASTIGSAKNIQY

J: TRBJ1-3
V: TRBV5-1
size: once
D: .
CDR3: ASSLGSPLLGTSGNTIY

J: TRBJ2-5
V: TRBV6-1
size: .
D: .
CDR3: ASSLGAAQETQY

J: TRBJ2-3
V: TRBV6-1
size: .
D: .
CDR3: ASSDGLVIDTQY

J: TRBJ1-6
V: TRBV2
size: .
D: .
CDR3: ASSEQVLGASTSSYNSPLH

J: TRBJ1-2
V: TRBV5-1
size: .
D: TRBD1
CDR3: ASSLAGTGGGYT

J: TRBJ1-2
V: TRBV28
size: .
D: .
CDR3: ASRPGTLRYGYT

J: TRBJ2-5
V: TRBV2
size: .
D: .
CDR3: ASTRIGETQY

J: TRBJ2-3
V: TRBV11-3
size: once
D: .
CDR3: ASSPGSGITDTQY

J: TRBJ2-5
V: TRBV7-9
size: few
D: TRBD1
CDR3: ASSPQGAAKETQY

J: TRBJ1-1
V: TRBV7-9
size: once
D: TRBD1
CDR3: ASSPTGGNEAF

J: TRBJ2-4
V: TRBV6-5
size: .
D: .
CDR3: ASTSFTPSKNIQY

J: TRBJ1-5
V: TRBV2
size: .
D: .
CDR3: ASRAGPRDQPQH

J: TRBJ2-7
V: TRBV5-1
size: .
D: TRBD2
CDR3: ASSLPLAGAFYEQY

J: TRBJ2-7
V: TRBV4-1
size: .
D: .
CDR3: ASSQDRGPKAYEQY

J: TRBJ2-1
V: TRBV9
size: .
D: .
CDR3: ASSLRGQRDNEQF

J: TRBJ1-5
V: TRBV6-1
size: .
D: TRBD1
CDR3: ASSQGTGGGQPQH

J: TRBJ1-4
V: TRBV27
size: .
D: TRBD1
CDR3: ASSLAGQGGEKLF

J: TRBJ1-2
V: TRBV5-1
size: few
D: TRBD1
CDR3: ASSLDGTGPYGYT

J: TRBJ2-4
V: TRBV7-2
size: .
D: .
CDR3: ASSQQTGKNIQY

J: TRBJ2-3
V: TRBV7-8
size: .
D: .
CDR3: ASSLAPQTTDTQY

J: TRBJ1-5
V: TRBV10-2
size: .
D: .
CDR3: ASSESTLWAGAGQPQH

J: TRBJ2-7
V: TRBV27
size: .
D: .
CDR3: ASSTGANWGEQY

J: TRBJ1-1
V: TRBV14
size: .
D: TRBD1
CDR3: ASRRPGQGATEAF

J: TRBJ1-6
V: TRBV10-1
size: medium-sized
D: .
CDR3: ASNGGACNSPLH

J: TRBJ1-5
V: TRBV4-3
size: once
D: .
CDR3: ASSQDRPPRDQPQH

J: TRBJ2-7
V: TRBV19
size: .
D: .
CDR3: ASSIDWERSYEQY

J: TRBJ2-7
V: TRBV28
size: .
D: .
CDR3: ASSTPRLGLSSYEQY

J: TRBJ1-4
V: TRBV28
size: .
D: .
CDR3: ASKDGEKLF

J: TRBJ1-4
V: TRBV30
size: once
D: .
CDR3: AWSGGWDEKLF

J: TRBJ1-6
V: TRBV11-2
size: .
D: TRBD1
CDR3: ASSFATGLGNSPLH

J: TRBJ1-4
V: TRBV19
size: .
D: .
CDR3: ASSTRRFGEKLF

J: TRBJ2-7
V: TRBV5-4
size: .
D: TRBD2
CDR3: ASSPRLSGGHEQY

J: TRBJ1-1
V: TRBV11-1
size: .
D: .
CDR3: ASSRRLNTEAF

J: TRBJ2-2
V: TRBV5-4
size: once
D: TRBD1
CDR3: ASSLSGQGPGELF

J: TRBJ2-7
V: TRBV14
size: .
D: .
CDR3: ASSQGNLLGLSYEQY

J: TRBJ2-3
V: TRBV28
size: .
D: TRBD1
CDR3: ASRAQGNTQY

J: TRBJ2-2
V: TRBV7-9
size: once
D: .
CDR3: ASSYTRNTGELF

J: TRBJ2-5
V: TRBV4-1
size: .
D: .
CDR3: ASSQVGAGGETQY

J: TRBJ1-1
V: TRBV27
size: few
D: .
CDR3: ASSPRGPNTEAF

J: TRBJ1-2
V: TRBV7-9
size: .
D: .
CDR3: ASSSNYGYT

J: TRBJ2-2
V: TRBV19
size: medium-sized
D: TRBD1
CDR3: ASSPTGVEDGELF

J: TRBJ1-5
V: TRBV7-9
size: .
D: .
CDR3: ASSLPHQPQH

J: TRBJ2-2
V: TRBV7-9
size: .
D: TRBD1
CDR3: ASSLEAGGDTGELF

J: TRBJ2-2
V: TRBV30
size: .
D: TRBD2
CDR3: AWSRIAGGPGTGELF

J: TRBJ1-2
V: TRBV7-2
size: .
D: .
CDR3: ASSLARQGGLGNYGYT

J: TRBJ2-7
V: TRBV6-5
size: .
D: .
CDR3: ASSRAGLSSYEQY

J: TRBJ2-5
V: TRBV7-2
size: .
D: .
CDR3: ASSRGVQETQY

J: TRBJ2-1
V: TRBV6-6
size: once
D: TRBD2
CDR3: ASSYPSGRPRNEQF

J: TRBJ2-1
V: TRBV11-2
size: .
D: .
CDR3: ASSLDGRTYNEQF